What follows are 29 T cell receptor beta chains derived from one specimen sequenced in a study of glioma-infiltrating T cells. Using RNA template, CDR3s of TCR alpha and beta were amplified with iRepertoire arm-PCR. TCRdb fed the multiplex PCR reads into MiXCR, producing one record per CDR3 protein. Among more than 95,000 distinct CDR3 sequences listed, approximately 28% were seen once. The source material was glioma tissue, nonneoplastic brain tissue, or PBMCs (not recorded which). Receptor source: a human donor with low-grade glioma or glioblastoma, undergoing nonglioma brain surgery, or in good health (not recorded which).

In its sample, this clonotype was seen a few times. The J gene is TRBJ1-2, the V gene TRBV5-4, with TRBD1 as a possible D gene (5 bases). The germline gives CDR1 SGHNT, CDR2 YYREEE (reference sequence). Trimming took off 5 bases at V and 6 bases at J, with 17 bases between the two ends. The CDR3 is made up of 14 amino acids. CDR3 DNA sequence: TGTGCCAGCAGTTTTACCAGGGCTCGTCATGGCTACACCTTC. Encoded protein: CASSFTRARHGYTF.

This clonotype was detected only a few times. The CDR3 DNA is TGTGCCAGCTCAGCAGGACAGGGAGGAACTGAAGCTTTCTTT. It encodes CASSAGQGGTEAFF. The chain recombines TRBV18 with TRBJ1-1, with 8 bases aligning to TRBD1. Trimming took 5 bases from V and 5 from J; bases not matched to a gene: 7. This CDR3 spans 14 amino acids. From germline, CDR1 is KGHSH and CDR2 LQKENI.

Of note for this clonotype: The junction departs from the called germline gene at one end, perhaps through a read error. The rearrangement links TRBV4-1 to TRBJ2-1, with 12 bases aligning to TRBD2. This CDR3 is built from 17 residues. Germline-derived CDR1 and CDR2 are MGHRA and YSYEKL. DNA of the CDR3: TGCACCAGCAGCCAAGAGCCTAGCGGGGGGGTTTACAATGAGCAGTTCTTC. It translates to CTSSQEPSGGVYNEQFF.

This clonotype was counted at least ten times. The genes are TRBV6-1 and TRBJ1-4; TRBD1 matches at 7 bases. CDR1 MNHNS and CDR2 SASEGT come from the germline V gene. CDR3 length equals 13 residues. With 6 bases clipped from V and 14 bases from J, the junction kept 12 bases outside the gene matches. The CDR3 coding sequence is TGTGCCAGCAGGGGGACAGCTACCTTTCTTCTGTTTTTT. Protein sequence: CASRGTATFLLFF.

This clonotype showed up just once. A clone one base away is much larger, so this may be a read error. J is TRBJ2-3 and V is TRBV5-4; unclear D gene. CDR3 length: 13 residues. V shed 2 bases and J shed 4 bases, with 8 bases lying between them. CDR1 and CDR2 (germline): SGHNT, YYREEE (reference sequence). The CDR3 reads CASSFTEADTQYF. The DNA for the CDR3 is TGTGCCAGCAGCTTCACAGAGGCAGATACGCAGTATTTT.

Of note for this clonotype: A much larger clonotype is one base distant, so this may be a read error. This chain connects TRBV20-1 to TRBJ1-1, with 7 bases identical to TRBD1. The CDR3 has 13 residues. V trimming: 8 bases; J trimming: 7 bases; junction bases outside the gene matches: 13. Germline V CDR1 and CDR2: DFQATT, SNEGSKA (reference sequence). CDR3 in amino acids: CSTAEGAGDEAFF. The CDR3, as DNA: TGCAGTACCGCGGAGGGGGCGGGGGATGAAGCTTTCTTT.

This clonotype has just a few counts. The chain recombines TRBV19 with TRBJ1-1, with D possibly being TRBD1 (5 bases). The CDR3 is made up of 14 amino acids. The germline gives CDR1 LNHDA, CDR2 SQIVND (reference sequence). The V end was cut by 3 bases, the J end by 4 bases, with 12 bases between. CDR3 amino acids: CASSMGRTPTEAFF. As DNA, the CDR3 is TGTGCCAGTAGTATGGGACGGACACCCACTGAAGCTTTCTTT.

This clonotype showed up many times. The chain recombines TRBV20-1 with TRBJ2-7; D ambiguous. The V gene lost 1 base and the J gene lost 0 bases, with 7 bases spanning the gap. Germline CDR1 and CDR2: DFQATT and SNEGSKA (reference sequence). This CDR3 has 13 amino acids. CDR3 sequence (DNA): TGCAGTGCTAGAGGGAGTAGCTCCTACGAGCAGTACTTC. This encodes CSARGSSSYEQYF.

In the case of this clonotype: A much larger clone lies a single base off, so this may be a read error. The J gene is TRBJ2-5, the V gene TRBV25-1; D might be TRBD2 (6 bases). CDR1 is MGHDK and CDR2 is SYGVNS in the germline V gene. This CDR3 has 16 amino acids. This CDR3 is CASSEYSPGQGGTEYF. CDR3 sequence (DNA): TGTGCCAGCAGTGAATATAGTCCGGGGCAAGGAGGGACCGAGTACTTC.

The CDR3 region is CASSQDENLAGNTIYF. The DNA of the CDR3 is TGTGCCAGCAGCCAAGATGAGAATCTCGCTGGAAACACCATATATTTT. V is TRBV4-2 and J is TRBJ1-3; no reliable D call. Trimming cost V 0 bases and J 2 bases, with 11 bases left between them. Germline values: CDR1 LGHNA, CDR2 YNFKEQ. CDR3 length equals 16 residues.

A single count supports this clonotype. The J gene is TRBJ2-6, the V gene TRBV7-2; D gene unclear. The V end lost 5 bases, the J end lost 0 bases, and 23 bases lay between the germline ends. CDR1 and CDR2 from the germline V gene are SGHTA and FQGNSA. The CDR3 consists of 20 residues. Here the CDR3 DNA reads TGTGCCAGCAGCCGGCGGTCCCTAGGCAGCTTGAGCTCTGGGGCCAACGTCCTGACTTTC. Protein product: CASSRRSLGSLSSGANVLTF.

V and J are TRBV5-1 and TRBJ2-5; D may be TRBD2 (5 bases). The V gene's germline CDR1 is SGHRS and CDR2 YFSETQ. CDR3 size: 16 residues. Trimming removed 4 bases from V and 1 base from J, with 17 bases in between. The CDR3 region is CASSSPERLAQETQYF. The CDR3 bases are TGCGCCAGCAGCAGTCCCGAGCGGCTAGCCCAAGAGACCCAGTACTTC.

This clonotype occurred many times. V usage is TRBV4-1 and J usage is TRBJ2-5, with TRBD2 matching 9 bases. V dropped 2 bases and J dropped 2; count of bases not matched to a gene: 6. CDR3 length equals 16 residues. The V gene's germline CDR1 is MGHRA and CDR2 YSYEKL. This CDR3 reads CASSQQSGGNQETQYF. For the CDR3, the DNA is TGCGCCAGCAGCCAACAGAGCGGGGGGAATCAAGAGACCCAGTACTTC.

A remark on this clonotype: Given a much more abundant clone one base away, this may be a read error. The CDR3 region has the DNA TGTGCCAGCAGTTTCGGCAGGATAAACACTGAAGCTTTCTTT. Protein: CASSFGRINTEAFF. J is TRBJ1-1 and V is TRBV14, with D hard to call. CDR1 is SGHDN, CDR2 FVKESK, per germline. The CDR3 has 14 amino acids. V lost 6 bases to trimming and J lost 2 bases, with 13 bases between them.

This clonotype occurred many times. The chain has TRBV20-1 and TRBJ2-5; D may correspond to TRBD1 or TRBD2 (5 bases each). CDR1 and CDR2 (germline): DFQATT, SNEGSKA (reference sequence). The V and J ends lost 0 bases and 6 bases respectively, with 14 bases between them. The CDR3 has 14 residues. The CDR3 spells CSARDQGVAKTQYF. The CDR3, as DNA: TGCAGTGCTAGAGATCAGGGAGTAGCAAAGACCCAGTACTTC.

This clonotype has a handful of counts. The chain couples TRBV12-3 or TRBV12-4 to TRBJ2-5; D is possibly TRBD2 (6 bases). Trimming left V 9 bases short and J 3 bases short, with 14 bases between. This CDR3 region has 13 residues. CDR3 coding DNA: TGTGCCAGTTCCATAGCGGCCAAAGAGACCCAGTACTTC. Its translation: CASSIAAKETQYF.

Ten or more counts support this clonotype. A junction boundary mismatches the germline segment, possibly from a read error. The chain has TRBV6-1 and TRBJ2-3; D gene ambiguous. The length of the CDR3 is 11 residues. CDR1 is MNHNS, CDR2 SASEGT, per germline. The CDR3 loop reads CASSARLTEYF. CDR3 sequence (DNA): TGTGCCAGCAGTGCTCGACTTACGGAGTATTTT.

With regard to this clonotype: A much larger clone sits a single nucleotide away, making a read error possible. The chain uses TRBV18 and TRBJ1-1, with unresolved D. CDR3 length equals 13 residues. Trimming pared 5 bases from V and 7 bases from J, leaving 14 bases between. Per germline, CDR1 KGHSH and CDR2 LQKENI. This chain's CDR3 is CASSIYGYFEAFF. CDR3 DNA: TGTGCCAGCTCAATCTACGGCTACTTTGAAGCTTTCTTT.

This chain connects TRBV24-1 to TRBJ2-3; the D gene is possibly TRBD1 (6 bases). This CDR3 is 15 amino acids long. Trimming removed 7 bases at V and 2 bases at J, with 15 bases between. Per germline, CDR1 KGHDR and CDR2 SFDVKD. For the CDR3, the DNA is TGTGCCACCAGCCCAAGGCAGGGGACCACAGATACGCAGTATTTT. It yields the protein CATSPRQGTTDTQYF.

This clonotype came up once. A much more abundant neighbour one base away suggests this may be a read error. As DNA, the CDR3 is TGTGCCAGCAGATCCGACAGAGCTAGCTCCTACAATGAGCAGCTCTTC. This codes for CASRSDRASSYNEQLF. V usage is TRBV2 and J usage is TRBJ2-1; D possibly matches TRBD1 or TRBD2 (5 bases each). Germline loops: CDR1 SNHLY, CDR2 FYNNEI. The CDR3 has 16 residues.

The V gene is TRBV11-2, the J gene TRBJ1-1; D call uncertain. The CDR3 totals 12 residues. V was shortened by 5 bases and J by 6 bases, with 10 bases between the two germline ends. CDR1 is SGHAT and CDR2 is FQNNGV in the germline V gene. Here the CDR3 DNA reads TGTGCCAGCAGCCCTGGGTGGGCTGAAGCTTTCTTT. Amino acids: CASSPGWAEAFF.

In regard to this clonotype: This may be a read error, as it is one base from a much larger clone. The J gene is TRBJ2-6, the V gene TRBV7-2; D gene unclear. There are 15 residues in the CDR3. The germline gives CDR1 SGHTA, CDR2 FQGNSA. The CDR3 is CASSFRFSGDNVLTF. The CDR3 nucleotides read TGTGCCAGCAGCTTTAGGTTCTCTGGGGACAACGTCCTGACTTTC.

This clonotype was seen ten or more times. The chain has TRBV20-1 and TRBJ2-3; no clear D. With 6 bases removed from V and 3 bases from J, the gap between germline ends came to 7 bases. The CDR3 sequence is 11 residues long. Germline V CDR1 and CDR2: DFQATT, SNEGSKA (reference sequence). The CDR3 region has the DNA TGCAGTGCACGACATACAGATACGCAGTATTTT. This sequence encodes CSARHTDTQYF.

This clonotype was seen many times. DNA for the CDR3: TGTGCCAGCGTCTGGATCCTTAACTATGGCTACACCTTC. It encodes CASVWILNYGYTF. The J gene is TRBJ1-2, the V gene TRBV6-1; D not resolved. Trimming removed 8 bases from V and 1 base from J, with 11 bases in between. Germline CDR1 reads MNHNS; CDR2 reads SASEGT. The CDR3 contains 13 residues.

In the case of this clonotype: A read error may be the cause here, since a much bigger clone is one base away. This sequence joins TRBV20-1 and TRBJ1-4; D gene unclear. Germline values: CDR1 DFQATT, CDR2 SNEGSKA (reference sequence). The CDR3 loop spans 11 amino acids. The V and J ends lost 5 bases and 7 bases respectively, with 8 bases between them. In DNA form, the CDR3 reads TGCAGTGCTCTTTGGTTTGAAAAACTGTTTTTT. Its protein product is CSALWFEKLFF.

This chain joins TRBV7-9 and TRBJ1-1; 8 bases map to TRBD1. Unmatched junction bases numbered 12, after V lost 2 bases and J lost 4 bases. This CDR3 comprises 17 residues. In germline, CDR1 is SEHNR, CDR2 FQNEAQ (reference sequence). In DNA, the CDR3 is TGTGCCAGCAGCTTATACCCCCAGGGGGCAATTGGCACTGAAGCTTTCTTT. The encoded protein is CASSLYPQGAIGTEAFF.

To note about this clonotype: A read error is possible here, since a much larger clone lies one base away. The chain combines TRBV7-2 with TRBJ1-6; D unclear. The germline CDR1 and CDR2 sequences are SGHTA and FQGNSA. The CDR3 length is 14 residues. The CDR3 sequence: CASSLDSGSSTLNF. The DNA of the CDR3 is TGTGCCAGCAGCTTAGACAGCGGGAGTAGTACCCTCAACTTT.

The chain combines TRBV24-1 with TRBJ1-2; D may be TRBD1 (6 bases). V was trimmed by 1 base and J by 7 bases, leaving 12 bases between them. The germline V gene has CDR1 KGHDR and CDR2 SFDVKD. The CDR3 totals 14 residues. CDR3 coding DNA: TGTGCCACCAGTGATTTTGACGGGACACGTGGCTACACCTTC. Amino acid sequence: CATSDFDGTRGYTF.

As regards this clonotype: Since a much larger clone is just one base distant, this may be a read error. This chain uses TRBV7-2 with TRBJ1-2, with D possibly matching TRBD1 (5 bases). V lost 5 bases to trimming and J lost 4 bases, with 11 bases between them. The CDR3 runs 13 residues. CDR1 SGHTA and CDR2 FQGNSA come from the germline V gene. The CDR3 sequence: CASSPPGGYGYTF. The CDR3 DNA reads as TGTGCCAGCAGCCCCCCCGGGGGCTATGGCTACACCTTC.